The 25 T cell receptor beta chains listed next were all sequenced from one sample in a study of blood T cell repertoires in COVID-19. Method: immunoSEQ multiplex PCR; TCRdb's copy keeps in-frame clones and lacks some. This table holds 250,000 to 300,000 clones, 65% to 90% found once. The sample taken for sequencing was PBMCs or T cells enriched from blood (not recorded which). The receptors stem from a man in his late teens or twenties who had recovered from COVID-19.

V is TRBV2 and J is TRBJ2-3, with 14 bases that match TRBD2. CDR1 is SNHLY, CDR2 FYNNEI, per germline. The CDR3 spans 15 residues. Trimming at V came to 3 bases and at J to 11 bases, leaving 7 bases not matched to a gene. CDR3 nucleotides: TGTGCCAGCAGTGAGCTGGGACTAGCGGGAGTGGGGCAGTATTTT. It is translated as CASSELGLAGVGQYF.

This clone was counted a few times. The V gene is TRBV6-1, the J gene TRBJ1-4, with 9 positions matching TRBD1. From germline, CDR1 is MNHNS and CDR2 SASEGT. CDR3 length: 15 amino acids. V was pared by 3 bases and J by 5 bases, with 4 bases of the junction left unmatched. The DNA for the CDR3 is TGTGCCAGCAGTGAGGGCGGGACAGGGAATGAAAAACTGTTTTTT. It codes for CASSEGGTGNEKLFF.

This clone appeared a single time. The chain has TRBV10-3 and TRBJ1-2; 7 bases map to TRBD1. Germline V gene lookup returns CDR1 ENHRY and CDR2 SYGVKD. This CDR3 has 13 residues. Trimming took 9 bases from V and 6 from J; bases not matched to a gene: 10. CDR3 in DNA: TGTGCCATAAGACAGGGAAACGGGGATGGCTACACCTTC. Translating gives CAIRQGNGDGYTF.

The V gene is TRBV4-2, the J gene TRBJ2-7; 7 nucleotides match TRBD2. CDR3 length: 17 residues. The germline gives CDR1 LGHNA, CDR2 YNFKEQ. Trimming cost V 0 bases and J 3 bases; bases outside gene matches: 11. In DNA form, the CDR3 reads TGTGCCAGCAGCCAAGATGGTGGCCGAGGCGGGGGCTACGAGCAGTACTTC. It yields the protein CASSQDGGRGGGYEQYF.

The chain is built from TRBV4-1 and TRBJ2-3; 9 positions agree with TRBD2. Germline CDR1 reads MGHRA; CDR2 reads YSYEKL. J was trimmed by 3 bases and V by 1 base; bases with no gene match: 5. The CDR3 sequence is 16 residues long. CDR3 region: CASSQVLAGGTDTQYF. In nucleotides, the CDR3 is TGCGCCAGCAGCCAAGTCTTGGCGGGGGGGACAGATACGCAGTATTTT.

This clone came up a few times. The V gene is TRBV27, the J gene TRBJ2-7; 10 bases match TRBD2. Germline CDR1 MNHEY, CDR2 SMNVEV (reference sequence). Trimming took 5 bases from V and 1 from J; bases not matched to a gene: 8. The CDR3 extends over 16 amino acids. The CDR3 DNA reads TGTGCCAGCAGTCCACTAGCGGGGAGCCAATCCTACGAGCAGTACTTC. This codes for CASSPLAGSQSYEQYF.

The V gene is TRBV2, the J gene TRBJ1-1; D gene unclear. CDR1 is SNHLY, CDR2 FYNNEI, per germline. CDR3 length: 11 residues. Deletions cut 2 bases from V and 8 bases from J, with 6 bases between. As DNA, the CDR3 is TGTGCCAGCAGTGAATTTCGGGAAGCTTTCTTT. Protein sequence: CASSEFREAFF.

The chain recombines TRBV3-1 (or the pseudogene TRBV3-2) with TRBJ2-1, with TRBD2 identical over 7 bases. Germline values: CDR1 LGHDT, CDR2 YNNKEL (reference sequence). The CDR3 is 15 amino acids. Trimming cost V 4 bases and J 3 bases; bases outside gene matches: 6. DNA for the CDR3: TGTGCCAGCAGCCCGAGACTAGCAGACTACAATGAGCAGTTCTTC. Translation: CASSPRLADYNEQFF.

The V and J genes are TRBV4-1 and TRBJ2-5, with 11 nucleotides matching TRBD2. The germline CDR1 and CDR2 sequences are MGHRA and YSYEKL. The CDR3 consists of 17 residues. V was clipped by 3 bases and J by 1 base; unmatched bases: 7. The CDR3 sequence: CASSHLKTSGIQETQYF. The CDR3, as DNA: TGCGCCAGCAGCCATCTCAAGACTAGCGGGATCCAAGAGACCCAGTACTTC.

This chain links TRBV12-5 with TRBJ1-5, with D unresolved. The germline V and J ends were trimmed by 1 base and 7 bases, with 14 bases remaining between them. Germline CDR1 reads LGHNT; CDR2 reads FRNRAP. This CDR3 is 15 amino acids long. For the CDR3, the DNA is TGTGCTAGTGGTTTGGATCTAGCGGTTAGGCAGCCCCAGCATTTT. As protein: CASGLDLAVRQPQHF. The variable domain in full, completed from reference TRBV12-5 and TRBJ1-5, reads DARVTQTPRHKVTEMGQEVTMRCQPILGHNTVFWYRQTMMQGLELLAYFRNRAPLDDSGMPKDRFSAEMPDATLATLKIQPSEPRDSAVYFCASGLDLAVRQPQHFGDGTRLSIL.

The V and J genes are TRBV7-9 and TRBJ2-3; 8 positions agree with TRBD2. The CDR3 length is 15 residues. CDR1 is SEHNR, CDR2 FQNEAQ, per germline (reference sequence). V was clipped by 3 bases and J by 2 bases; unmatched bases: 4. For the CDR3, the DNA is TGTGCCAGCAGCTTCAGCGGGAGAGTCACAGATACGCAGTATTTT. As protein: CASSFSGRVTDTQYF.

The chain has TRBV5-6 and TRBJ2-7, with D perhaps TRBD2 (6 bases). Deletions cut 3 bases from V and 4 bases from J, with 8 bases between. Per germline, CDR1 SGHDT and CDR2 YYEEEE. This CDR3 is 12 amino acids long. The CDR3 spells CASSSAGYEQYF. CDR3 sequence (DNA): TGTGCCAGCAGCTCCGCGGGGTACGAGCAGTACTTC.

This sequence joins TRBV28 and TRBJ1-2; 9 positions match TRBD1. The CDR3 covers 13 residues. Germline V gene sequence: CDR1 MDHEN, CDR2 SYDVKM. J was trimmed by 7 bases and V by 6 bases; bases with no gene match: 6. DNA of the CDR3: TGTGCCAGCAGACCAACAGGGGGCCCTGGCTACACCTTC. This gives the protein CASRPTGGPGYTF.

This clone was recorded a few times. The rearrangement uses TRBV10-3 and TRBJ1-6, with D uncertain. Germline V gene sequence: CDR1 ENHRY, CDR2 SYGVKD. This CDR3 is built from 15 residues. Between the trimmed V and J ends, which lost 0 bases and 9 bases, there was a span of 12 bases. The DNA of the CDR3 is TGTGCCATCAGTGAGTCAGGCGGGTTTGGTTCACCCCTCCACTTT. This encodes CAISESGGFGSPLHF.

The chain links TRBV11-3 to TRBJ2-3, with a tentative D call TRBD2 (5 bases). Germline-derived CDR1 and CDR2 are SGHNT and YENEEA. The CDR3 has 14 amino acids. Trimming left V 3 bases short and J 0 bases short, with 7 bases between. The CDR3 DNA follows: TGTGCCAGCAGCTTGGACTCTAGCACAGATACGCAGTATTTT. Protein product: CASSLDSSTDTQYF. Filled out from reference TRBV11-3 and TRBJ2-3, the complete variable domain reads EAGVVQSPRYKIIEKKQPVAFWCNPISGHNTLYWYLQNLGQGPELLIRYENEEAVDDSQLPKDRFSAERLKGVDSTLKIQPAELGDSAVYLCASSLDSSTDTQYFGPGTRLTVL.

The chain joins TRBV3-1 (or the pseudogene TRBV3-2) to TRBJ2-1, with a possible D match to TRBD1 (6 bases). CDR3 size: 15 residues. V was cut by 5 bases and J by 3 bases, with 14 bases left in between. Germline V gene sequence: CDR1 LGHDT, CDR2 YNNKEL (reference sequence). CDR3: CASSTTGDHYNEQFF. The CDR3 bases are TGTGCCAGCAGCACGACAGGCGACCACTACAATGAGCAGTTCTTC.

On this clone itself: At the DNA level, this CDR3 is encoded by other sequences in the same sample as well. This CDR3 is CASSLRGNTEAFF. DNA for the CDR3: TGCGCCAGCAGCTTACGGGGGAACACTGAAGCTTTCTTT. The rearrangement uses TRBV5-1 and TRBJ1-1; no firm D call. This CDR3 is built from 13 residues. V dropped 2 bases and J dropped 1 base, with 6 bases sitting between them. Germline V gene lookup returns CDR1 SGHRS and CDR2 YFSETQ. The variable domain in full, completed from reference TRBV5-1 and TRBJ1-1, reads KAGVTQTPRYLIKTRGQQVTLSCSPISGHRSVSWYQQTPGQGLQFLFEYFSETQRNKGNFPGRFSGRQFSNSRSEMNVSTLELGDSALYLCASSLRGNTEAFFGQGTRLTVV.

The V and J genes are TRBV5-8 and TRBJ1-3; D is uncertain. V was pared by 3 bases and J by 0 bases, with 10 bases between. Germline assignment: CDR1 SGHTS and CDR2 YDEGEE. The CDR3 has 15 residues. This chain's CDR3 is CASSSIVYSGNTIYF. DNA of the CDR3: TGTGCCAGCAGCTCGATTGTCTACTCTGGAAACACCATATATTTT. The complete variable domain, with remaining parts taken from reference TRBV5-8 and TRBJ1-3, reads EAGVTQSPTHLIKTRGQQATLRCSPISGHTSVYWYQQALGLGLQFLLWYDEGEERNRGNFPPRFSGRQFPNYSSELNVNALELEDSALYLCASSSIVYSGNTIYFGEGSWLTVV.

The chain recombines TRBV28 with TRBJ2-7; 8 bases map to TRBD1. In germline, CDR1 is MDHEN, CDR2 SYDVKM. CDR3 size: 12 residues. The ends lost 4 bases at V and 7 bases at J; junction bases unmatched: 3. The CDR3 nucleotides read TGTGCCAGCAGTTATGGACAGGGTGAGCAGTACTTC. This gives the protein CASSYGQGEQYF.

In this sample, this clone turned up a few times. The sample carries other DNA sequences with the same CDR3. The chain couples TRBV3-1 (or the pseudogene TRBV3-2) to TRBJ2-5, with D unresolved. Germline lookup yields CDR1 LGHDT and CDR2 YNNKEL (reference sequence). This CDR3 has 12 amino acids. The germline V and J ends were trimmed by 1 base and 3 bases, with 3 bases remaining between them. The CDR3 DNA reads as TGTGCCAGCAGCCAAGTCAAAGAGACCCAGTACTTC. This encodes CASSQVKETQYF.

This clone was detected only once. The chain is built from TRBV18 and TRBJ2-2; 12 bases are a match to TRBD2. With V trimmed by 0 bases and J by 4 bases, 3 bases remained unmatched. The V gene's germline CDR1 is KGHSH and CDR2 LQKENI. This CDR3 has 17 amino acids. The CDR3 is CASSPPSLAGGTGELFF. The CDR3 bases are TGTGCCAGCTCACCACCATCACTAGCGGGGGGCACCGGGGAGCTGTTTTTT.

The chain links TRBV2 to TRBJ2-1, with 8 bases lining up with TRBD2. Germline V gene data show CDR1 as SNHLY and CDR2 as FYNNEI. The CDR3 runs 13 residues. In DNA form, the CDR3 reads TGTGGGACTAGCTCAATCTCCTACAATGAGCAGTTCTTC. Protein: CGTSSISYNEQFF.

The chain joins TRBV15 to TRBJ1-5; 7 bases are shared with TRBD1. This CDR3 spans 16 amino acids. V trimming: 5 bases; J trimming: 3 bases; junction bases outside the gene matches: 10. CDR1 and CDR2 (germline): LNHNV, YYDKDF (reference sequence). Here the CDR3 DNA reads TGTGCCACCAGCCTTGGACAGGCTGCCTACAATCAGCCCCAGCATTTT. It encodes CATSLGQAAYNQPQHF.

The chain has TRBV7-9 and TRBJ2-5; 8 nucleotides match TRBD1. V was clipped by 3 bases and J by 5 bases; unmatched bases: 5. The CDR3 loop spans 14 amino acids. Germline CDR1 reads SEHNR; CDR2 reads FQNEAQ (reference sequence). CDR3 sequence: CASSLTGVRETQYF. The DNA for the CDR3 is TGTGCCAGCAGCTTGACAGGGGTTCGTGAGACCCAGTACTTC.

The rearrangement links TRBV6-4 to TRBJ2-1; TRBD2 matches at 9 bases. From germline, CDR1 is MRHNA and CDR2 SNTAGT. CDR3 length: 14 residues. Trimming cost V 5 bases and J 6 bases; bases outside gene matches: 5. In DNA form, the CDR3 reads TGTGCCAGCAGTCCGGGACTAGCTACCAATGAGCAGTTCTTC. Translated, it gives CASSPGLATNEQFF.